The 24 T cell receptor beta chains below all came from one sample that was sequenced in a study of T cell repertoires in cytomegalovirus infection. For these receptors, no antigen is known. In TCRdb, the reads were re-called with MiXCR into one record per CDR3 protein. The sample contains 550,000 to 850,000 distinct CDR3 sequences, around a third of which appear only once. Sample: cultured PBMCs, taken from culture after CMV antigen stimulation. Receptors were obtained from a human donor in good health (CMV status not recorded). Some clones in this sample may be carry-over from other donors' samples.

The chain employs TRBV28 and TRBJ1-4; no clear D gene. The CDR3 loop spans 12 amino acids. CDR1 MDHEN and CDR2 SYDVKM come from the germline V gene. V was cut by 7 bases and J by 4 bases, with 7 bases left in between. DNA of the CDR3: TGTGCCAGCACACGGGGTAATGAAAAACTGTTTTTT. This encodes CASTRGNEKLFF.

The chain is built from TRBV10-3 and TRBJ1-4; D uncertain. V lost 4 bases to trimming and J lost 0 bases, with 9 bases between them. The CDR3 loop spans 15 amino acids. The V gene's germline CDR1 is ENHRY and CDR2 SYGVKD. CDR3 loop: CAISAGAATNEKLFF. The CDR3 DNA follows: TGTGCCATCAGTGCAGGAGCTGCAACTAATGAAAAACTGTTTTTT.

This clonotype was found a few times. This CDR3 reads CASSPPGQGRDTQYF. CDR3 nucleotides: TGCGCCAGCAGCCCCCCGGGACAGGGGAGAGATACGCAGTATTTT. The chain links TRBV5-1 to TRBJ2-3; 10 bases agree with TRBD1. J lost 5 bases, V lost 4 bases, and 7 bases had no gene match. The CDR3 covers 15 residues. Germline lookup yields CDR1 SGHRS and CDR2 YFSETQ.

To note about this clonotype: One junction end disagrees with the germline gene, perhaps due to a read error. This rearrangement joins TRBV5-3 to TRBJ1-2; 7 bases fit TRBD1. TRBV5-3 is filed as an ORF, its function uncertain. There are 16 residues in the CDR3. The CDR3 loop is CASSLALGGFRRGYTF. In nucleotides, the CDR3 is TGTGCCAGCAGCTTGGCCTTAGGGGGCTTCAGGAGGGGCTACACCTTC.

J is TRBJ2-5 and V is TRBV7-9, with 7 bases identical to TRBD2. Germline CDR1 reads SEHNR; CDR2 reads FQNEAQ (reference sequence). The junction had 2 bases not matched to a gene; V was cut back by 1 base and J by 0 bases. The CDR3 is made up of 15 amino acids. The CDR3 DNA reads TGTGCCAGCAGCTTAGGGACTAGGAACCAAGAGACCCAGTACTTC. This sequence encodes CASSLGTRNQETQYF.

V usage is TRBV11-2 and J usage is TRBJ2-1; D might be TRBD1 (7 bases). The CDR3 has 17 amino acids. In germline, CDR1 is SGHAT, CDR2 FQNNGV. V was shortened by 6 bases and J by 6 bases, with 24 bases between the two germline ends. This CDR3 reads CASRRQGSTSLGNEQFF. CDR3 nucleotides: TGTGCCAGCAGACGACAGGGCTCGACTAGTCTCGGCAATGAGCAGTTCTTC. The whole variable domain, filled in from reference TRBV11-2 and TRBJ2-1, reads EAGVAQSPRYKIIEKRQSVAFWCNPISGHATLYWYQQILGQGPKLLIQFQNNGVVDDSQLPKDRFSAERLKGVDSTLKIQPAKLEDSAVYLCASRRQGSTSLGNEQFFGPGTRLTVL.

The V call is TRBV7-6, the J call TRBJ1-1; 11 nucleotides match TRBD1. The CDR3 loop spans 17 amino acids. The V segment lost 4 bases and the J segment 0 bases; nucleotides outside the gene matches: 7. Germline V gene sequence: CDR1 SGHVS, CDR2 FNYEAQ. The DNA of the CDR3 is TGTGCCAGCAGCTCCCGGGACAGGGGGAGGATGAACACTGAAGCTTTCTTT. Encoded protein: CASSSRDRGRMNTEAFF.

The V and J genes are TRBV5-1 and TRBJ2-5; 7 bases match TRBD2. The CDR3 has 16 amino acids. CDR1 SGHRS and CDR2 YFSETQ come from the germline V gene. Trimming removed 1 base from V and 5 bases from J; junction bases left unmatched: 11. The CDR3 loop reads CASSLMPSGVSETQYF. The CDR3 DNA is TGCGCCAGCAGCTTGATGCCTAGCGGAGTGTCGGAGACCCAGTACTTC.

This clonotype came up many times. V gene TRBV7-2 combines with J gene TRBJ2-3; maybe TRBD2 (5 bases). The CDR3 has 15 residues. CDR1 and CDR2 (germline): SGHTA, FQGNSA. The germline V and J ends were trimmed by 4 bases and 2 bases, with 13 bases remaining between them. DNA of the CDR3: TGTGCCAGCAGCTCGTCCCCGGGATCCACAGATACGCAGTATTTT. This codes for CASSSSPGSTDTQYF.

A few counts support this clonotype. The CDR3 region has the DNA TGTGCCAGCAACGAACAGGCGTCGAACACCGGGGAGCTGTTTTTT. This gives the protein CASNEQASNTGELFF. The V call is TRBV7-2, the J call TRBJ2-2; tentative D call: TRBD1 (5 bases). The CDR3 spans 15 residues. The germline V gene has CDR1 SGHTA and CDR2 FQGNSA. V lost 7 bases, J lost 0 bases, and 12 bases lay in between. Full variable domain (missing parts from reference TRBV7-2 and TRBJ2-2): GAGVSQSPSNKVTEKGKDVELRCDPISGHTALYWYRQSLGQGLEFLIYFQGNSAPDKSGLPSDRFSAERTGGSVSTLTIQRTQQEDSAVYLCASNEQASNTGELFFGEGSRLTVL.

This clonotype occurred a few times. The rearrangement links TRBV10-3 to TRBJ1-1; no clear D gene. The CDR3 has 13 residues. Germline CDR1 reads ENHRY; CDR2 reads SYGVKD. V shed 5 bases and J shed 1 base, with 8 bases lying between them. CDR3 sequence: CAISLTSNTEAFF. CDR3 DNA sequence: TGTGCCATCAGTCTTACCTCGAACACTGAAGCTTTCTTT.

Here the CDR3 reads CASIRLLVAEETQYF. Written as DNA, the CDR3 is TGTGCCAGCATTAGACTGTTGGTAGCTGAAGAGACCCAGTACTTC. V gene TRBV6-2 or TRBV6-3 combines with J gene TRBJ2-5, with no clear D. Trimming removed 7 bases from V and 3 bases from J, with 18 bases in between. The CDR3 is made up of 15 amino acids. Per the germline V gene, CDR1 is MNHEY and CDR2 is SVGEGT.

This clonotype was detected a few times. V and J are TRBV7-9 and TRBJ1-6; D is uncertain. The CDR3 is 16 residues long. V was trimmed by 5 bases and J by 7 bases, leaving 18 bases between them. Germline assignment: CDR1 SEHNR and CDR2 FQNEAQ (reference sequence). CDR3 sequence: CASSPRRGQENSPLHF. The CDR3 region has the DNA TGTGCCAGCAGCCCAAGGCGTGGGCAAGAAAATTCACCCCTCCACTTT. The variable domain in full, with the rest retrieved from reference TRBV7-9 and TRBJ1-6, is DTGVSQNPRHKITKRGQNVTFRCDPISEHNRLYWYRQTLGQGPEFLTYFQNEAQLEKSRLLSDRFSAERPKGSFSTLEIQRTEQGDSAMYLCASSPRRGQENSPLHFGNGTRLTVT.

The rearrangement joins TRBV7-2 to TRBJ2-7; the match to TRBD2 covers 15 bases. Germline CDR1 is SGHTA and CDR2 is FQGNSA. The CDR3 loop spans 17 amino acids. J was trimmed by 6 bases and V by 3 bases; bases with no gene match: 9. Here the CDR3 DNA reads TGTGCCAGCAGCTTGGGCCCGGGACTAGCGGGAGGAACCGAGCAGTACTTC. Translating it yields CASSLGPGLAGGTEQYF.

In regard to this clonotype: One end of the junction varies from germline; a read error may be responsible. The rearrangement links TRBV7-2 to TRBJ2-3, with D possibly being TRBD2 (6 bases). CDR3 length: 14 residues. CDR1 is SGHTA and CDR2 is FQGNSA in the germline V gene. The CDR3 protein is CASARREGTYTQYF. As DNA, the CDR3 is TGTGCCAGCGCGAGGAGGGAAGGCACATATACGCAGTATTTT.

This clonotype was found many times. V usage is TRBV7-2 and J usage is TRBJ2-7; D is unresolved. This CDR3 is 13 amino acids long. The V and J ends lost 1 base and 3 bases respectively, with 7 bases between them. Looked up from germline, CDR1 is SGHTA and CDR2 is FQGNSA. The CDR3 is CASSLVGGYEQYF. The DNA of the CDR3 is TGTGCCAGCAGCTTAGTAGGCGGCTACGAGCAGTACTTC.

This clonotype has a count of ten or more. The J gene is TRBJ2-7, the V gene TRBV7-2, with a tentative D call TRBD1 (5 bases). V lost 0 bases and J 6 bases, leaving 18 bases between the germline ends. The CDR3 loop spans 16 amino acids. Germline V gene sequence: CDR1 SGHTA, CDR2 FQGNSA. CDR3 loop: CASSLAVAGPSGEQYF. The CDR3 DNA sequence: TGTGCCAGCAGCTTAGCCGTCGCAGGGCCGTCCGGCGAGCAGTACTTC.

This clonotype was detected a few times. V gene TRBV7-8 combines with J gene TRBJ1-2; no reliable D call. Trimming took 2 bases from V and 2 from J, leaving 18 bases between them. The CDR3 spans 17 residues. Germline CDR1 reads SGHVS; CDR2 reads FQNEAQ. The CDR3, as DNA: TGTGCCAGCAGCTTAAGGGTGGAGGAAAAACGAAACTATGGCTACACCTTC. It specifies CASSLRVEEKRNYGYTF.

The J gene is TRBJ2-5, the V gene TRBV19, with D unresolved. The CDR3 runs 12 residues. Trimming removed 5 bases at V and 4 bases at J, with 8 bases between. CDR1 and CDR2 from the germline V gene are LNHDA and SQIVND (reference sequence). As DNA, the CDR3 is TGTGCCAGTAGTGCCCGACCAGAGACCCAGTACTTC. Translated: CASSARPETQYF.

The DNA of the CDR3 is TGTGCCAGCAACCTAAAGGGGCAGTATAATTCACCCCTCCACTTT. Translating it yields CASNLKGQYNSPLHF. J is TRBJ1-6 and V is TRBV6-6; a weak D match, TRBD1 (5 bases). The CDR3 runs 15 residues. CDR1 and CDR2 (germline): MNHNY, SVGAGI (reference sequence). The V gene lost 7 bases and the J gene lost 4 bases, with 14 bases spanning the gap.

The J gene is TRBJ2-5, the V gene TRBV6-2 or TRBV6-3; 9 nucleotides line up with TRBD2. Looked up from germline, CDR1 is MNHEY and CDR2 is SVGEGT. V gave up 7 bases and J gave up 7 bases; unmatched junction bases: 13. This CDR3 comprises 15 residues. CDR3 sequence reads: CASTPIAGVWRTQYF. DNA for the CDR3: TGTGCCAGCACCCCAATAGCGGGAGTGTGGAGGACCCAGTACTTC.

The V and J genes are TRBV6-1 and TRBJ2-7, with 8 bases identical to TRBD2. Looked up from germline, CDR1 is MNHNS and CDR2 is SASEGT. CDR3 length: 13 residues. Unmatched junction bases numbered 11, after V lost 7 bases and J lost 9 bases. The CDR3 protein is CASNPAGGDRQYF. The CDR3 DNA reads TGTGCCAGCAACCCGGCGGGGGGCGACCGGCAGTACTTC.

The chain recombines TRBV7-6 with TRBJ2-3; tentative D call: TRBD2 (6 bases). V lost 7 bases and J lost 6, with 14 bases in between. Germline V lookup: CDR1 SGHVS, CDR2 FNYEAQ. The CDR3 extends over 13 amino acids. CDR3 bases: TGTGCCAGCACCGTGGGAGGTCCTGATACGCAGTATTTT. Its translation is CASTVGGPDTQYF.

This clonotype was seen only once. V and J are TRBV6-6 and TRBJ2-3, with 9 bases aligning to TRBD2. Trimming removed 5 bases from V and 2 bases from J; junction bases left unmatched: 5. Per germline, CDR1 MNHNY and CDR2 SVGAGI (reference sequence). The CDR3 is made up of 15 amino acids. Here the CDR3 DNA reads TGTGCCAGCAGTGATCTAGCGGGGTACACAGATACGCAGTATTTT. This gives the protein CASSDLAGYTDTQYF.